The 29 T cell receptor beta chains below all came from one sample that was sequenced in a study of shared clonotypes between healthy human individuals (TCRdb year 2020). To prepare the library, the immunoSEQ multiplex PCR assay was applied. In TCRdb, the immuneACCESS table is reduced to in-frame sequences with V and J assigned. These tables do not hold every clone; where another copy was compared, an unresolved V gene accounts for under half, and the others remain unexplained. The sample has under 550,000 clones on record, 96% of them singletons. The ten biggest clones cover approximately 0.062% of the sample. Specimen: naive CD4+ T cells sorted from blood. Per the publication, the cell subset or site label means: CD45RA+ positively selected. The receptors come from a woman aged 30 to 39 in good health.

The rearrangement links TRBV28 to TRBJ2-7; TRBD2 might be the D (5 bases). Germline V gives CDR1 MDHEN, CDR2 SYDVKM. This CDR3 has 12 amino acids. V was cut by 8 bases and J by 6 bases, with 14 bases left in between. CDR3 DNA sequence: TGTGCCAGCCGGGGATCCGTCCTCGAGCAGTACTTC. It translates to CASRGSVLEQYF.

V is TRBV10-1 and J is TRBJ2-7, with a possible D match to TRBD2 (6 bases). This CDR3 comprises 14 residues. Per the germline V gene, CDR1 is WNHNN and CDR2 is SYGVQD (reference sequence). V lost 3 bases to trimming and J lost 6 bases, with 15 bases between them. CDR3 nucleotide sequence: TGCGCCAGCAGTGAAGGGACTGACGACCCCGAGCAGTACTTC. It yields the protein CASSEGTDDPEQYF.

This chain uses TRBV21-1 with TRBJ1-2; the table assigns TRBD1, which was not confirmed against the DNA. TRBV21-1 is a listed pseudogene. This CDR3 has 14 amino acids. DNA of the CDR3: TGTGCCAGCAGTTGGACAGGGCCCCACTATGGCTACACCTTC. This encodes CASSWTGPHYGYTF.

The V gene is TRBV6-5, the J gene TRBJ1-5; TRBD1 matches at 8 bases. This CDR3 is built from 14 residues. Germline V lookup: CDR1 MNHEY, CDR2 SVGAGI. With V trimmed by 5 bases and J by 6 bases, 6 bases remained unmatched. The CDR3 region has the DNA TGTGCCAGCAGTACCCTAGGACAGGGTCAGCCCCAGCATTTT. Its protein product is CASSTLGQGQPQHF.

This chain links TRBV2 with TRBJ2-5, with 13 positions matching TRBD2. The CDR3 consists of 14 residues. Germline CDR1 reads SNHLY; CDR2 reads FYNNEI. The trim removed 6 bases at V and 2 bases at J, leaving 0 bases unmatched. CDR3 DNA: TGTGCCAGCAGGGGACTAGCGGGACAAGAGACCCAGTACTTC. This gives the protein CASRGLAGQETQYF.

The chain recombines TRBV18 with TRBJ1-5; 9 bases agree with TRBD1. V lost 0 bases, J lost 5 bases, and 2 bases stayed unmatched. In germline, CDR1 is KGHSH, CDR2 LQKENI. The CDR3 totals 15 residues. CDR3 sequence: CASSPPGQGDQPQHF. In nucleotides, the CDR3 is TGTGCCAGCTCACCACCGGGACAGGGCGATCAGCCCCAGCATTTT.

V usage is TRBV5-1 and J usage is TRBJ2-5; 11 bases align to TRBD2. The CDR3 has 15 amino acids. J lost 3 bases, V lost 4 bases, and 5 bases had no gene match. Germline CDR1 is SGHRS and CDR2 is YFSETQ. The CDR3 spells CASSQGLAVEETQYF. CDR3 nucleotide sequence: TGCGCCAGCAGCCAGGGACTAGCGGTCGAAGAGACCCAGTACTTC.

The CDR3 spells CASSAGTTFTYEQYF. The CDR3 coding sequence is TGCGCCAGCAGCGCCGGGACTACCTTTACCTACGAGCAGTACTTC. The chain links TRBV10-1 to TRBJ2-7; the match to TRBD2 covers 7 bases. The CDR3 runs 15 residues. Germline V gives CDR1 WNHNN, CDR2 SYGVQD (reference sequence). The junction had 10 bases not matched to a gene; V was cut back by 6 bases and J by 2 bases.

The V call is TRBV2, the J call TRBJ2-3; D perhaps matches TRBD1 (6 bases). Germline CDR1 reads SNHLY; CDR2 reads FYNNEI. The CDR3 spans 13 residues. Deletions cut 6 bases from V and 3 bases from J, with 10 bases between. The CDR3 here is CASRIGQTDTQYF. CDR3 nucleotides: TGTGCCAGCAGGATCGGACAGACAGATACGCAGTATTTT.

Remarks on this clone: The same CDR3 also results from other DNA sequences found in this sample. The rearrangement joins TRBV18 to TRBJ2-7; D unresolved. The V end lost 3 bases, the J end lost 1 base, and 4 bases lay between the germline ends. Looked up from germline, CDR1 is KGHSH and CDR2 is LQKENI. CDR3 length equals 12 residues. CDR3 sequence: CASSPHSYEQYF. The CDR3 nucleotides are TGTGCCAGCTCACCCCATTCCTACGAGCAGTACTTC.

The chain links TRBV28 to TRBJ1-5; weak D call: TRBD1 (6 bases). V gave up 9 bases and J gave up 11 bases, with 23 bases separating them. Per the germline V gene, CDR1 is MDHEN and CDR2 is SYDVKM. The CDR3 has 14 residues. The CDR3 here is CASLTGTYLAAQHF. CDR3 in DNA: TGTGCCAGTCTAACAGGGACCTATTTAGCAGCCCAGCATTTT. Drawing the rest from reference TRBV28 and TRBJ1-5, the complete variable domain is DVKVTQSSRYLVKRTGEKVFLECVQDMDHENMFWYRQDPGLGLRLIYFSYDVKMKEKGDIPEGYSVSREKKERFSLILESASTNQTSMYLCASLTGTYLAAQHFGDGTRLSIL.

This clone turned up a few times. The chain is built from TRBV28 and TRBJ2-7; D is uncertain. This CDR3 is 12 amino acids long. CDR1 is MDHEN and CDR2 is SYDVKM in the germline V gene. V was trimmed by 6 bases and J by 6 bases, leaving 12 bases between them. Written as DNA, the CDR3 is TGTGCCAGCAGCGTAGCCTCCGGCGAGCAGTACTTC. Amino acid sequence: CASSVASGEQYF.

CDR3 sequence: CASKGAGTGYEQYF. The CDR3 bases are TGTGCCAGCAAGGGGGCAGGGACAGGGTACGAGCAGTACTTC. This sequence joins TRBV2 and TRBJ2-7; 9 bases agree with TRBD1. Germline loops: CDR1 SNHLY, CDR2 FYNNEI. This CDR3 comprises 14 residues. The J segment lost 4 bases and the V segment lost 7 bases, leaving 8 bases of the junction unmatched.

The V and J genes are TRBV28 and TRBJ2-7, with TRBD1 identical over 7 bases. The CDR3 length is 14 residues. Germline V gives CDR1 MDHEN, CDR2 SYDVKM. V dropped 6 bases and J dropped 4; count of bases not matched to a gene: 9. CDR3 residues: CASSPGTESYEQYF. In DNA form, the CDR3 reads TGTGCCAGCAGCCCGGGGACAGAATCGTACGAGCAGTACTTC.

This clone is a singleton in its sample. V gene TRBV5-5 combines with J gene TRBJ1-1, with D perhaps matching TRBD1 (6 bases). The CDR3 is 14 residues long. The V end was cut by 2 bases, the J end by 1 base, with 9 bases between. Germline lookup yields CDR1 SGHKS and CDR2 YYEKEE (reference sequence). The CDR3 nucleotides are TGTGCCAGCAGCTTTTTGGACAGGAACACTGAAGCTTTCTTT. Protein: CASSFLDRNTEAFF.

This clone has only one observation. J is TRBJ1-4 and V is TRBV6-5; D unclear. The CDR3 is made up of 15 amino acids. The V gene's germline CDR1 is MNHEY and CDR2 SVGAGI. V lost 5 bases and J lost 5, with 15 bases in between. CDR3 in DNA: TGTGCCAGCAGTACCCTCTCAACGGGGAATGAAAAACTGTTTTTT. Translating gives CASSTLSTGNEKLFF.

The chain recombines TRBV6-5 with TRBJ2-7; TRBD2 is a possible D gene (5 bases). There are 13 residues in the CDR3. V lost 4 bases to trimming and J lost 2 bases, with 9 bases between them. Germline CDR1 reads MNHEY; CDR2 reads SVGAGI. The CDR3 DNA reads as TGTGCCAGCAGTTCCGAGGGCCCCTACGAGCAGTACTTC. This codes for CASSSEGPYEQYF.

The chain couples TRBV19 to TRBJ2-1, with 8 bases matching TRBD1. Germline V gives CDR1 LNHDA, CDR2 SQIVND (reference sequence). This CDR3 contains 18 residues. V was clipped by 2 bases and J by 4 bases; unmatched bases: 13. For the CDR3, the DNA is TGTGCCAGTAGTATAACGGATCCCGGGACAGGAGCATACAATGAGCAGTTCTTC. Translated: CASSITDPGTGAYNEQFF.

This rearrangement joins TRBV30 to TRBJ2-3; D uncertain. Trimming shortened V by 0 bases and J by 8 bases, and 9 bases separated the two germline ends. Germline loops: CDR1 GTSNPN, CDR2 SVGIG (reference sequence). This CDR3 has 12 residues. The CDR3 region has the DNA TGTGCCTGGAGTGTAGTACCGGGTACGCAGTATTTT. Translation: CAWSVVPGTQYF.

The chain joins TRBV28 to TRBJ2-1; D tentatively reads TRBD1 or TRBD2 (5 bases each). The germline V gene has CDR1 MDHEN and CDR2 SYDVKM. The V gene lost 5 bases and the J gene lost 3 bases, with 14 bases spanning the gap. This CDR3 comprises 15 residues. CDR3 nucleotides: TGTGCCAGCAGTCCCAACGGGGCCCACTACAATGAGCAGTTCTTC. Protein: CASSPNGAHYNEQFF.

DNA for the CDR3: TGTGCCAGCACCCAATGGCAAGTCGGTGAAAAACTGTTTTTT. Protein: CASTQWQVGEKLFF. The V call is TRBV6-6, the J call TRBJ1-4; D is ambiguous. Germline CDR1 MNHNY, CDR2 SVGAGI (reference sequence). There are 14 residues in the CDR3. The germline V and J ends were trimmed by 7 bases and 7 bases, with 16 bases remaining between them.

The chain combines TRBV28 with TRBJ1-3; D gene unclear. Germline V gene sequence: CDR1 MDHEN, CDR2 SYDVKM. The V end was cut by 4 bases, the J end by 4 bases, with 17 bases between. CDR3 size: 16 residues. CDR3: CASSSPAGRGGNTIYF. The CDR3 DNA is TGTGCCAGCAGTTCGCCCGCAGGCCGAGGGGGAAACACCATATATTTT.

This sequence joins TRBV5-6 and TRBJ2-7; the D gene is possibly TRBD2 (6 bases). CDR3 size: 13 residues. The V end lost 4 bases, the J end lost 3 bases, and 11 bases lay between the germline ends. The germline gives CDR1 SGHDT, CDR2 YYEEEE. The DNA of the CDR3 is TGTGCCAGCAGCAGGGACTCCTACTACGAGCAGTACTTC. Residues: CASSRDSYYEQYF.

V and J are TRBV28 and TRBJ1-1, with D hard to call. The length of the CDR3 is 14 residues. Germline V gives CDR1 MDHEN, CDR2 SYDVKM. The germline V and J ends were trimmed by 3 bases and 0 bases, with 8 bases remaining between them. The CDR3 DNA sequence: TGTGCCAGCAGTTTCGTCAGCTTGAACACTGAAGCTTTCTTT. Its translation is CASSFVSLNTEAFF. The full variable domain, rest sourced from reference TRBV28 and TRBJ1-1, is DVKVTQSSRYLVKRTGEKVFLECVQDMDHENMFWYRQDPGLGLRLIYFSYDVKMKEKGDIPEGYSVSREKKERFSLILESASTNQTSMYLCASSFVSLNTEAFFGQGTRLTVV.

V is TRBV5-1 and J is TRBJ1-1; 7 positions match TRBD1. The trim removed 4 bases at V and 1 base at J, leaving 7 bases unmatched. Germline CDR1 is SGHRS and CDR2 is YFSETQ. This CDR3 is built from 15 residues. The CDR3 coding sequence is TGCGCCAGCAGCGGTCGGGACAGCTCGAACACTGAAGCTTTCTTT. Amino acids: CASSGRDSSNTEAFF.

The genes are TRBV6-5 and TRBJ2-3, with D perhaps being TRBD1 or TRBD2 (6 bases each). This CDR3 is built from 14 residues. CDR1 and CDR2 from the germline V gene are MNHEY and SVGAGI. Trimming pared 2 bases from V and 7 bases from J, leaving 13 bases between. The CDR3 DNA sequence: TGTGCCAGCAGTTACGGGGGGCAACGACATACGCAGTATTTT. It encodes CASSYGGQRHTQYF.

The chain has TRBV10-1 and TRBJ2-3; 8 nucleotides match TRBD2. The CDR3 length is 14 residues. Germline CDR1 reads WNHNN; CDR2 reads SYGVQD (reference sequence). The junction had 2 bases not matched to a gene; V was cut back by 5 bases and J by 1 base. The CDR3 protein is CASSSTSGTDTQYF. As DNA, the CDR3 is TGCGCCAGCAGTTCGACTAGCGGCACAGATACGCAGTATTTT.

The chain recombines TRBV28 with TRBJ1-5; D unclear. The CDR3 extends over 13 amino acids. The germline V gene encodes CDR1 MDHEN and CDR2 SYDVKM. V dropped 8 bases and J dropped 1 base, with 9 bases sitting between them. The CDR3, as DNA: TGTGCCAGCTTGCCCGGGAGCAATCAGCCCCAGCATTTT. Translation: CASLPGSNQPQHF.

The chain combines TRBV30 with TRBJ2-1; a weak D match, TRBD2 (6 bases). CDR1 GTSNPN and CDR2 SVGIG come from the germline V gene (reference sequence). The CDR3 is 15 residues long. V lost 0 bases, J lost 9 bases, and 18 bases lay in between. The CDR3 loop reads CAWSVSPRLVGEQFF. The DNA of the CDR3 is TGTGCCTGGAGTGTAAGCCCGCGACTAGTTGGTGAGCAGTTCTTC.